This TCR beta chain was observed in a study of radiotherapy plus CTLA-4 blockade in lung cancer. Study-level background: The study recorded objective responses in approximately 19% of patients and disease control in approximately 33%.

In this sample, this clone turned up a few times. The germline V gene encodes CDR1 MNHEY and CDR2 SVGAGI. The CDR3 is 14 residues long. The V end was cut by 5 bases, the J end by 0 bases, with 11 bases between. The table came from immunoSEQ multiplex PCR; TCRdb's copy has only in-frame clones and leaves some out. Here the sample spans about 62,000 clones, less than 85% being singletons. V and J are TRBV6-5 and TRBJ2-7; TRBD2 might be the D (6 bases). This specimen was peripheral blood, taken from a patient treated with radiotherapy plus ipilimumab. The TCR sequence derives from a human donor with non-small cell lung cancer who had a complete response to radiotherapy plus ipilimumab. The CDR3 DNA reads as TGTGCCAGCAGTGCCCGGGACTCCTCCTACGAGCAGTACTTC. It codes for CASSARDSSYEQYF.